The rows below give T cell receptor beta chains drawn from one sample of a study of blood T cell repertoires in COVID-19. Assay used: immunoSEQ multiplex PCR; TCRdb lists only in-frame clones, some missing. Of tens of thousands of clones detected, more than 80% appear once; the ten largest clones hold around 26%. The source material was peripheral blood. The receptors stem from a man aged 50 to 59 with active or convalescent COVID-19. The CDR3 runs from the conserved cysteine through the conserved F or W. Fields, in order: clone size, V gene, D gene, CDR3 length, J gene, CDR3 protein, CDR3 DNA. The D gene is left open where the match is weak. Some rows mark clone size as missing; the rest say once, few, many or name a class of expanded clone.

>-|TRBV18|-|17|TRBJ2-1
CASSPPTTGHSYNEQFF
TGTGCCAGCTCACCACCGACTACGGGCCACTCCTACAATGAGCAGTTCTTC
>-|TRBV6-1|-|15|TRBJ1-2
CASSAEQGRAYGYTF
TGTGCCAGCAGTGCCGAACAGGGCCGGGCCTATGGCTACACCTTC
>once|TRBV19|-|13|TRBJ2-1
CASSKSDSNEQFF
TGTGCCAGTAGTAAATCGGACAGCAATGAGCAGTTCTTC
>-|TRBV4-1|TRBD2|15|TRBJ2-3
CASSPRTSGEGTQYF
TGCGCCAGCAGCCCCCGGACTAGCGGGGAGGGTACGCAGTATTTT
>once|TRBV29-1|-|13|TRBJ1-2
CSALGQGAYGYTF
TGCAGCGCCCTCGGGCAGGGTGCCTATGGCTACACCTTC
>-|TRBV30|-|12|TRBJ1-3
CAWRTDGNTIYF
TGTGCCTGGAGGACAGATGGAAACACCATATATTTT
>-|TRBV7-2|TRBD1|15|TRBJ1-4
CASSKLRQGYEKLFF
TGTGCCAGCAGCAAACTGAGACAGGGGTATGAAAAACTGTTTTTT
>-|TRBV10-2|TRBD1|15|TRBJ1-6
CASRGDQGAFAPLHF
TGCGCCAGCAGAGGCGATCAGGGGGCCTTTGCACCCCTCCACTTT
>once|TRBV5-1|-|15|TRBJ2-2
CASSLTITNTGELFF
TGCGCCAGCAGCCTGACAATTACCAACACCGGGGAGCTGTTTTTT
>-|TRBV12-3/TRBV12-4|-|13|TRBJ1-1
CASIPGGGLGAFF
TGTGCCAGCATCCCGGGTGGAGGGCTCGGAGCTTTCTTT
>-|TRBV18|TRBD1|14|TRBJ1-4
CASSPTGDNEKLFF
TGTGCCAGCTCACCGACAGGGGATAATGAAAAACTGTTTTTT
>once|TRBV15|TRBD1|15|TRBJ2-5
CATSRIDRGRETQYF
TGTGCCACCAGCAGAATCGACAGGGGGAGGGAGACCCAGTACTTC
>-|TRBV29-1|-|14|TRBJ1-3
CSVLVGNSGNTIYF
TGCAGCGTTCTGGTGGGCAACTCTGGAAACACCATATATTTT
>-|TRBV21-1|-|15|TRBJ2-5
CASSKASGGWETQYF
TGTGCCAGCAGCAAAGCTAGCGGGGGTTGGGAGACCCAGTACTTC
>-|TRBV27|TRBD2|15|TRBJ2-7
CASSLGASGAYEQYF
TGTGCCAGCAGTTTGGGGGCTAGCGGGGCCTACGAGCAGTACTTC
>-|TRBV12-2|-|15|TRBJ2-2
CLTNRDRDGTGELFF
TGTCTCACCAACCGGGACAGGGATGGGACCGGGGAGCTGTTTTTT
>-|TRBV5-1|-|16|TRBJ1-6
CASSSSNGQRPSPLHF
TGCGCCAGCAGCTCTTCAAACGGACAGAGACCTTCACCCCTCCACTTT
>-|TRBV19|-|13|TRBJ2-1
CASSIVVFSEQFF
TGTGCCAGTAGTATAGTTGTATTCAGTGAGCAGTTCTTC
>-|TRBV4-1|-|14|TRBJ2-7
CASSARDIAYEQYF
TGCGCCAGCAGCGCCCGGGACATCGCCTACGAGCAGTACTTC
>-|TRBV15|-|14|TRBJ2-3
CATAPRLSTDTQYF
TGTGCCACCGCCCCCCGACTTAGCACAGATACGCAGTATTTT
>-|TRBV5-4|-|15|TRBJ2-4
CASSLGVGGENIQYF
TGTGCCAGCAGCTTGGGCGTCGGAGGGGAAAACATTCAGTACTTC
>-|TRBV5-1|TRBD2|16|TRBJ2-3
CASSLELAEPTDTQYF
TGCGCCAGCAGCTTGGAACTAGCGGAGCCCACAGATACGCAGTATTTT
>-|TRBV2|-|14|TRBJ1-5
CASSESRVGQPQHF
TGTGCCAGCAGTGAAAGCAGGGTGGGTCAGCCCCAGCATTTT
>-|TRBV6-2/TRBV6-3|TRBD1|20|TRBJ2-6
CASSYARRRDSLSGANVLTF
TGTGCCAGCAGTTACGCCCGTCGTCGGGACAGTCTAAGTGGGGCCAACGTCCTGACTTTC
>-|TRBV27|TRBD2|15|TRBJ2-7
CASSYRREANQEQYF
TGTGCCAGCAGTTATAGGCGGGAGGCCAATCAGGAGCAGTACTTC
>-|TRBV29-1|-|11|TRBJ2-5
CSVERGETQYF
TGCAGCGTTGAACGAGGGGAGACCCAGTACTTC
>-|TRBV19|TRBD1|15|TRBJ1-4
CASSPGDRNNEKLFF
TGTGCCAGTAGTCCAGGGGACAGAAATAATGAAAAACTGTTTTTT
>-|TRBV19|TRBD1|14|TRBJ1-5
CASSRGQLNQPQHF
TGTGCCAGTAGCCGGGGACAGCTTAATCAGCCCCAGCATTTT
>few|TRBV5-1|-|15|TRBJ2-7
CASSLGAYTSHEQYF
TGCGCCAGCAGCTTGGGGGCTTATACCTCCCACGAGCAGTACTTC
>once|TRBV11-2|-|17|TRBJ1-4
CASSLDTFYSDTEKLFF
TGTGCCAGCAGCTTAGATACCTTTTACTCGGACACTGAAAAACTGTTTTTT
>once|TRBV19|TRBD2|14|TRBJ2-5
CASSVTSGQETQYF
TGTGCCAGTAGTGTAACTAGCGGGCAAGAGACCCAGTACTTC
>once|TRBV28|TRBD1|15|TRBJ1-5
CASSLSGTGKQPQHF
TGTGCCAGCAGCCTTTCGGGGACAGGGAAACAGCCCCAGCATTTT
>-|TRBV30|TRBD1|13|TRBJ2-3
CAWSGTGTDTQYF
TGTGCCTGGTCCGGGACAGGCACAGATACGCAGTATTTT
>-|TRBV19|-|13|TRBJ1-6
CASSPGQNSPLHF
TGTGCCTCAAGTCCAGGGCAAAATTCACCCCTCCACTTT
>-|TRBV3-1/TRBV3-2|TRBD1|14|TRBJ1-6
CASSQADRGSPLHF
TGTGCCAGCAGCCAAGCCGACAGGGGCTCACCCCTCCACTTT
>-|TRBV6-5|TRBD1|14|TRBJ1-6
CASSQGQYNSPLHF
TGTGCCAGCAGTCAGGGACAGTATAATTCACCCCTCCACTTT
>once|TRBV2|-|14|TRBJ1-6
CASSEGRVSLPLHF
TGTGCCAGCAGTGAAGGCAGGGTCAGCTTACCCCTCCACTTT
>-|TRBV5-1|TRBD2|14|TRBJ2-1
CASSLGLAGGEQFF
TGCGCCAGCAGCTTGGGACTAGCGGGAGGTGAGCAGTTCTTC
>-|TRBV6-2/TRBV6-3|-|11|TRBJ1-2
CASSPRRGYTF
TGTGCCAGCAGCCCCAGGCGCGGCTACACCTTC
>-|TRBV4-1|TRBD1|16|TRBJ2-3
CASSPLGQGNTDTQYF
TGCGCCAGCAGCCCTTTGGGACAGGGTAACACAGATACGCAGTATTTT
>-|TRBV12-5|-|17|TRBJ1-5
CASGPYSGGWSNQPQHF
TGTGCTAGTGGTCCGTACTCGGGGGGATGGAGCAATCAGCCCCAGCATTTT
>-|TRBV11-2|-|14|TRBJ2-7
CASSLEQVVNEQYF
TGTGCCAGCAGCTTAGAACAGGTTGTAAACGAGCAGTACTTC
>-|TRBV5-1|TRBD1|13|TRBJ1-2
CASSGQGGYGYTF
TGCGCCAGCAGTGGACAGGGCGGCTATGGCTACACCTTC
>-|TRBV7-2|TRBD2|16|TRBJ2-1
CASSLRTSGVYNEQFF
TGTGCCAGCAGCCTAAGGACTAGCGGGGTATACAATGAGCAGTTCTTC
>-|TRBV9|-|13|TRBJ2-3
CASSERVADTQYF
TGTGCCAGCAGCGAGAGGGTTGCAGATACGCAGTATTTT
>-|TRBV18|TRBD1|16|TRBJ1-3
CASRHKGDSSGNTIYF
TGTGCCAGTCGCCACAAGGGGGACAGCTCTGGAAACACCATATATTTT
>-|TRBV5-4|-|16|TRBJ2-3
CASSLGTHRSTDTQYF
TGTGCCAGCAGCTTGGGGACTCATAGGAGCACAGATACGCAGTATTTT
>-|TRBV12-5|TRBD1|15|TRBJ1-3
CASGRDRSSGNTIYF
TGTGCTAGTGGACGGGACAGGAGCTCTGGAAACACCATATATTTT
>-|TRBV5-6|TRBD1|14|TRBJ1-3
CASSLTGPGNTIYF
TGTGCCAGCAGCCTGACAGGGCCTGGAAACACCATATATTTT
>-|TRBV5-1|TRBD1|16|TRBJ2-2
CASSLAGTGIAGELFF
TGCGCCAGCAGCTTGGCCGGGACAGGGATCGCCGGGGAGCTGTTTTTT